Listed here are 11 T cell receptor beta chains from one sample, sequenced in a study of cytomegalovirus exposure and HLA in healthy donors. Amplification used 60 Vbeta primers and 13 Jbeta primers. Libraries were prepared by immunoSEQ multiplex PCR; TCRdb keeps only in-frame clonotypes and omits some of them. The specimen's table records tens of thousands of clones. The sample comprised PBMCs. The origin of the receptors is a male donor in good health and CMV-seronegative.

The chain carries TRBV15 and TRBJ2-7; weak D call: TRBD1 (6 bases). Germline CDR1 is LNHNV and CDR2 is YYDKDF (reference sequence). This CDR3 has 16 residues. The V end was cut by 0 bases, the J end by 2 bases, with 14 bases between. CDR3 sequence: CATSRDANGGAYEQYF. DNA for the CDR3: TGTGCCACCAGCAGAGATGCGAATGGGGGCGCCTACGAGCAGTACTTC.

This chain connects TRBV12-2 to TRBJ1-1; TRBD1, as called in the table, went unchecked against the DNA. TRBV12-2 is a pseudogene segment. This CDR3 comprises 14 residues. The CDR3 sequence is CASRYGQRGWSAFF. DNA of the CDR3: TGTGCAAGTCGCTACGGACAGAGAGGATGGTCGGCTTTCTTT.

The rearrangement uses TRBV5-1 and TRBJ2-7; TRBD2 matches at 10 bases. The V gene's germline CDR1 is SGHRS and CDR2 YFSETQ. The CDR3 loop spans 14 amino acids. The V gene end was trimmed by 5 bases and the J gene end by 1 base; junction bases not matched to a gene: 3. The CDR3 loop reads CASSTSGESYEQYF. The CDR3 DNA follows: TGCGCCAGCAGTACTAGCGGGGAGTCCTACGAGCAGTACTTC.

The chain employs TRBV19 and TRBJ1-1; D gene unclear. The ends were cut back, 4 bases at V and 8 bases at J, with 8 bases in the middle. Per germline, CDR1 LNHDA and CDR2 SQIVND (reference sequence). This CDR3 comprises 11 residues. CDR3 sequence: CASSTQREAFF. The CDR3 DNA is TGTGCCAGTAGTACCCAACGGGAAGCTTTCTTT.

This chain uses TRBV18 with TRBJ1-5; D is uncertain. The length of the CDR3 is 14 residues. Germline lookup yields CDR1 KGHSH and CDR2 LQKENI. With 2 bases removed from V and 4 bases from J, the gap between germline ends came to 9 bases. CDR3 in amino acids: CASSPGPVNQPQHF. CDR3 bases: TGTGCCAGCTCACCAGGGCCAGTTAATCAGCCCCAGCATTTT.

The rearrangement uses TRBV6-1 and TRBJ1-5; a weak D match, TRBD1 (5 bases). Per germline, CDR1 MNHNS and CDR2 SASEGT. CDR3 length: 15 amino acids. Trimming removed 5 bases from V and 0 bases from J, with 11 bases in between. The CDR3 DNA sequence: TGTGCCAGCAGTCCCCAGGGCTTTAGCAATCAGCCCCAGCATTTT. As protein: CASSPQGFSNQPQHF.

In terms of frequency, this clone is medium-sized. This rearrangement joins TRBV28 to TRBJ2-7; TRBD1 is a possible D gene (6 bases). Germline V gene sequence: CDR1 MDHEN, CDR2 SYDVKM. This CDR3 region has 12 residues. The V end lost 6 bases, the J end lost 3 bases, and 9 bases lay between the germline ends. The CDR3 here is CASSWTDYEQYF. As DNA, the CDR3 is TGTGCCAGCAGCTGGACAGACTACGAGCAGTACTTC.

In nucleotides, the CDR3 is TGCAGCGTTGGGGATTGGGCAGGGGGCGCAGATGGCTACACCTTC. Residues: CSVGDWAGGADGYTF. The rearrangement links TRBV29-1 to TRBJ1-2; TRBD1 matches at 8 bases. Germline V gene sequence: CDR1 SQVTM, CDR2 ANQGSEA. J was trimmed by 6 bases and V by 4 bases; bases with no gene match: 13. The CDR3 is made up of 15 amino acids.

The chain links TRBV5-5 to TRBJ2-7; possibly TRBD2 for D (6 bases). V was clipped by 4 bases and J by 3 bases, with 17 bases between them. Per germline, CDR1 SGHKS and CDR2 YYEKEE (reference sequence). The CDR3 sequence is 15 residues long. CDR3 sequence: CASSGEIGTFYEQYF. DNA for the CDR3: TGTGCCAGCAGCGGGGAGATAGGGACTTTCTACGAGCAGTACTTC.

The J gene is TRBJ2-1, the V gene TRBV6-6; 7 bases are shared with TRBD2. This CDR3 contains 15 residues. V was pared by 6 bases and J by 6 bases, with 11 bases of the junction left unmatched. Germline CDR1 is MNHNY and CDR2 is SVGAGI (reference sequence). The chain's CDR3 is CASRSSGKGSNEQFF. In DNA form, the CDR3 reads TGTGCCAGCAGATCCAGCGGGAAAGGGAGCAATGAGCAGTTCTTC.

This sequence joins TRBV19 and TRBJ1-5, with 7 bases aligning to TRBD1. Germline assignment: CDR1 LNHDA and CDR2 SQIVND (reference sequence). The CDR3 loop spans 15 amino acids. V shed 7 bases, J shed 1 base, and the junction held 7 bases outside the gene matches. The CDR3 nucleotides read TGTGCCAGTATTCCCGGGACAGCAAGCAATCAGCCCCAGCATTTT. Translated: CASIPGTASNQPQHF.